The sequence of this T cell receptor (beta chain) was determined in a study of low-dose radiotherapy and immunotherapy resistance in tumors. In the study overall: Cohort 2, a group dosed every two weeks at 1 Gy per fraction, received 13 Gy in total over 26 weeks.

Both TCRalpha and TCRbeta chains were reverse transcribed with V-gene-specific primers. Using a constant-region primer together with a V-primer adapter, TCRs were subjected to around 20 PCR cycles of amplification. TCRdb re-derived calls from the reads in MiXCR, one entry per CDR3 protein. The sample lists just over 90,000 distinct CDR3 sequences, 20% to 25% seen once, with roughly 13% in the top ten. The sample's time point: after trial treatment. The treatment here: LDRT plus nivolumab, ipilimumab, low-dose cyclophosphamide and aspirin (RACIN trial). This clonotype came up many times. This CDR3 has 14 residues. Germline V gene lookup returns CDR1 LNHDA and CDR2 SQIVND (reference sequence). Trimming removed 7 bases from V and 3 bases from J, with 14 bases in between.

Specimen: PBMCs, collected after low-dose radiotherapy plus immunotherapy. The receptor was isolated from a female donor with ovarian cancer. The V and J genes are TRBV19 and TRBJ2-3; D is perhaps TRBD2 (6 bases). The CDR3 is CASTNPGETDTQYF. The CDR3 DNA follows: TGTGCCAGTACCAATCCGGGGGAAACAGATACGCAGTATTTT.